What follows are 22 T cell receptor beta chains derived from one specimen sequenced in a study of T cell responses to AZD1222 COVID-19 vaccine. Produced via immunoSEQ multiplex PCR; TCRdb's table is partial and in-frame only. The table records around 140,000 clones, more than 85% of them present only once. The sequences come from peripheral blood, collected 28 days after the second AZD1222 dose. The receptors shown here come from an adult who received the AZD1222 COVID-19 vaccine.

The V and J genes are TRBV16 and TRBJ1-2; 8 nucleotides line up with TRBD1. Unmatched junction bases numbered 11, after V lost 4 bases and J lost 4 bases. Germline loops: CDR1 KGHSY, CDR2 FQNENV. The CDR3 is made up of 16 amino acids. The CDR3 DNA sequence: TGTGCCAGCAGCCGAATCCGGGACAGGTCCCTCTATGGCTACACCTTC. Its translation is CASSRIRDRSLYGYTF.

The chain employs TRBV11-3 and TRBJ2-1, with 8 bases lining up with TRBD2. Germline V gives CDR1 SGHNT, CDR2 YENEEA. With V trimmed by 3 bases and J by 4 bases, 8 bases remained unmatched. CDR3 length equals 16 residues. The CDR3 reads CASSFSLGGAYNEQFF. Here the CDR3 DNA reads TGTGCCAGCAGCTTCTCCCTCGGGGGGGCTTACAATGAGCAGTTCTTC.

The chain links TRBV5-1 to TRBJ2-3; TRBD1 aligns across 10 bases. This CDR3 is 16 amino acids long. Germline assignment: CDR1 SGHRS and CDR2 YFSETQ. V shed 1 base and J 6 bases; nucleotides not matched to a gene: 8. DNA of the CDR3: TGCGCCAGCAGCTTGCGCGGACAGGGGGTCTCGGATACGCAGTATTTT. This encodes CASSLRGQGVSDTQYF.

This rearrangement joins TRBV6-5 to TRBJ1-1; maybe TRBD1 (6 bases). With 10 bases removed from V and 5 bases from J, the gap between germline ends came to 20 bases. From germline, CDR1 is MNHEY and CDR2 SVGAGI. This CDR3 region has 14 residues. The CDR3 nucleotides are TGTGCCATCCACACCTGGGGGGCAGGGACTGAAGCTTTCTTT. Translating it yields CAIHTWGAGTEAFF.

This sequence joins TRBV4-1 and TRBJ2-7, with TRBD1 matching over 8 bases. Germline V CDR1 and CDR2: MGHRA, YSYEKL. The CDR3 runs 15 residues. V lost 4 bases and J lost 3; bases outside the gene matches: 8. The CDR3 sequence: CASSRDGQGSYEQYV. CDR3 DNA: TGCGCCAGCAGCCGGGATGGACAGGGAAGCTACGAGCAGTACGTC.

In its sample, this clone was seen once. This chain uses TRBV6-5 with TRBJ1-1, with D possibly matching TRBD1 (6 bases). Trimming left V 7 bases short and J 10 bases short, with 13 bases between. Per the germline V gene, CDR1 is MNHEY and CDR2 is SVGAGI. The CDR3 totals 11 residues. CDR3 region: CASNNRVRAFF. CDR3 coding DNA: TGTGCCAGCAATAACAGGGTTAGAGCTTTCTTT.

As DNA, the CDR3 is TGTGCCACCAGCAGATTCGAGGGAGCAGTTAACTATGGCTACACCTTC. Translating gives CATSRFEGAVNYGYTF. This chain connects TRBV15 to TRBJ1-2; D remains unclear. Germline V gene sequence: CDR1 LNHNV, CDR2 YYDKDF (reference sequence). CDR3 length: 16 amino acids. Trimming took off 2 bases at V and 1 base at J, with 14 bases between the two ends. The full variable domain, completed using reference TRBV15 and TRBJ1-2, is DAMVIQNPRYQVTQFGKPVTLSCSQTLNHNVMYWYQQKSSQAPKLLFHYYDKDFNNEADTPDNFQSRRPNTSFCFLDIRSPGLGDTAMYLCATSRFEGAVNYGYTFGSGTRLTVV.

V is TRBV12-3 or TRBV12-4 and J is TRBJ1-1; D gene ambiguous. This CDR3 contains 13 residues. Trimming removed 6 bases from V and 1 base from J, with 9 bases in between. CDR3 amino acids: CASSRWGNTEAFF. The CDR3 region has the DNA TGTGCCAGCAGCCGGTGGGGGAACACTGAAGCTTTCTTT.

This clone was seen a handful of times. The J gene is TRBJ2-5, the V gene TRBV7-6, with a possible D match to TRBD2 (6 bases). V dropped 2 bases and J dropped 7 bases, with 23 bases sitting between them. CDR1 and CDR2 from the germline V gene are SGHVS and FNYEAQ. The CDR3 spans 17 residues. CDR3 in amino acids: CASSLSPKGRGRVTQYF. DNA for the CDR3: TGTGCCAGCAGCTTAAGCCCCAAGGGGCGGGGCAGGGTGACCCAGTACTTC.

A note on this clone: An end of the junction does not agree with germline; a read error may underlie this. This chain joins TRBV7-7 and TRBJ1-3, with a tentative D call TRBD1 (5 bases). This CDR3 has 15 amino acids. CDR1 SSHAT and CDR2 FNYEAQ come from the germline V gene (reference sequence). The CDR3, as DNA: TGTGCTAGCAGCTTATCCTCAGGGACTGGAAACACCATATATTTT. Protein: CASSLSSGTGNTIYF.

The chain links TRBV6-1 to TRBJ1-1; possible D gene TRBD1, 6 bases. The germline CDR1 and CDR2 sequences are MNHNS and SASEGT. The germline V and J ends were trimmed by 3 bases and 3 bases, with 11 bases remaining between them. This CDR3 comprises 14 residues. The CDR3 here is CASSEGGHYTEAFF. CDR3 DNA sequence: TGTGCCAGCAGTGAGGGGGGGCACTACACTGAAGCTTTCTTT.

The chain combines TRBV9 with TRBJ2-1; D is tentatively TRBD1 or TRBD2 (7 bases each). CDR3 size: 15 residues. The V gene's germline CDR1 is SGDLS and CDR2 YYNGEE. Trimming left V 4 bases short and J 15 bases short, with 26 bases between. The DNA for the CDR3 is TGTGCCAGCAGCCCCTCCAGGGGGGGGACAGTTAGAATGTTCTTC. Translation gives CASSPSRGGTVRMFF.

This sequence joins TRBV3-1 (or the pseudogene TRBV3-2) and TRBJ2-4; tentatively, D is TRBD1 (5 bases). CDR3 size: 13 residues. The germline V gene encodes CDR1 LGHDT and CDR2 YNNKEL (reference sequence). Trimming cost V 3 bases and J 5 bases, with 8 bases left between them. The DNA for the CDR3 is TGTGCCAGCAGCCACGAGACAGAAAACATTCAGTACTTC. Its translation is CASSHETENIQYF.

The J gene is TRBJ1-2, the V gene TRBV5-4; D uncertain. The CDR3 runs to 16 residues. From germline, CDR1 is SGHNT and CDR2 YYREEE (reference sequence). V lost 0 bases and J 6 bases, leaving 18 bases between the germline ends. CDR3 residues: CASSLDPGSHGDGYTF. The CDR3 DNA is TGTGCCAGCAGCTTGGACCCGGGGTCACACGGTGATGGCTACACCTTC.

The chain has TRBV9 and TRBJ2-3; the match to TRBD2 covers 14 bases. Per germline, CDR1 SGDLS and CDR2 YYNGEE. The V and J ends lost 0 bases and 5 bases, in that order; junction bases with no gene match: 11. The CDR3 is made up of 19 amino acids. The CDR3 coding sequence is TGTGCCAGCAGCGTAGCACCGACTAGCGGGGGGGCAGAGAGAGATACGCAGTATTTT. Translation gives CASSVAPTSGGAERDTQYF.

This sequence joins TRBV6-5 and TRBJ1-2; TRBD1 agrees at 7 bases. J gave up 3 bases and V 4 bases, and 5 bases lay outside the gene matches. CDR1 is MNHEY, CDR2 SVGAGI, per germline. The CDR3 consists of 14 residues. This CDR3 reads CASSSQGYDYGYTF. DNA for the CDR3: TGTGCCAGCAGTTCACAGGGGTATGACTATGGCTACACCTTC.

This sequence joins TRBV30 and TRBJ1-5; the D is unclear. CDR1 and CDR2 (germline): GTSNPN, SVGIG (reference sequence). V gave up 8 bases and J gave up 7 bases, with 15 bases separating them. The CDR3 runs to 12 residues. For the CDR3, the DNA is TGTGCCACCAACGAGGCCGGGCAGCCCCAGCATTTT. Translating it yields CATNEAGQPQHF.

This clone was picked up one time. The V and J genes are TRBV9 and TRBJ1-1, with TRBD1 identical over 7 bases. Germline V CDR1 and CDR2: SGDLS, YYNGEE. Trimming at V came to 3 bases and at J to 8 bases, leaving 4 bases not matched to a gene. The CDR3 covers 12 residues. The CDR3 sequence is CASSGRDSEAFF. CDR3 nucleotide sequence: TGTGCCAGCAGCGGCCGGGACAGCGAAGCTTTCTTT.

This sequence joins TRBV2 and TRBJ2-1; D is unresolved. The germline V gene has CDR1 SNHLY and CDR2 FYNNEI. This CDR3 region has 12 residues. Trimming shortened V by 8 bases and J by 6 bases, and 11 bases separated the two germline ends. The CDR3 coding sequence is TGTGCCAGCGGCAGGACCGTCAATGAGCAGTTCTTC. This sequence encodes CASGRTVNEQFF.

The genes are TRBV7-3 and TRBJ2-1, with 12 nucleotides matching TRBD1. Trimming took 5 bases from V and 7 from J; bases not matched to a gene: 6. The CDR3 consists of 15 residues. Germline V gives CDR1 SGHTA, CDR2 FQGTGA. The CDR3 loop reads CASSRDRGLGNEQFF. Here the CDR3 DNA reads TGTGCCAGCAGCCGGGACAGGGGGCTGGGAAATGAGCAGTTCTTC.

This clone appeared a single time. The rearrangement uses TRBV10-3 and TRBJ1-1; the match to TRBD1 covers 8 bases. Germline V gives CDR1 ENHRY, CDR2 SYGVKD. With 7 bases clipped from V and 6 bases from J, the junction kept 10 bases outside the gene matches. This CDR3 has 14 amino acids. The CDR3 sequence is CAINKEDREAEAFF. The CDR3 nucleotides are TGTGCCATCAACAAAGAGGACAGGGAAGCTGAAGCTTTCTTT.

The CDR3 loop reads CASSSGTGGSEKLFF. CDR3 nucleotides: TGTGCCAGCAGTTCCGGGACAGGGGGCTCCGAAAAACTGTTTTTT. The V gene is TRBV5-5, the J gene TRBJ1-4, with 12 bases identical to TRBD1. The CDR3 runs 15 residues. With V trimmed by 5 bases and J by 8 bases, 7 bases remained unmatched. CDR1 and CDR2 (germline): SGHKS, YYEKEE (reference sequence). Drawing the rest from reference TRBV5-5 and TRBJ1-4, the complete variable domain is DAGVTQSPTHLIKTRGQQVTLRCSPISGHKSVSWYQQVLGQGPQFIFQYYEKEERGRGNFPDRFSARQFPNYSSELNVNALLLGDSALYLCASSSGTGGSEKLFFGSGTQLSVL.